These 20 T cell receptor beta chains share one sample of origin, sequenced in a study of PD-1 blockade in mismatch repair-deficient tumors (dated by TCRdb to about 2017). To prepare the library, the immunoSEQ multiplex PCR assay was applied. This immuneACCESS table, as held by TCRdb, lists in-frame sequences with V and J called but not all clones. Of the missing ones, under half trace to an unresolved V gene in checked studies; the others have no known cause. This sample gives 50,000 to 75,000 clones in total; approximately 89% of them show up just once. The biggest ten clones account for approximately 13% of the sample. Here the sequenced sample was peripheral blood, taken 52 weeks after starting pembrolizumab. The receptor source for this set is an adult with mismatch repair-deficient cancer.

The chain employs TRBV19 and TRBJ2-1, with unresolved D. Germline V gene sequence: CDR1 LNHDA, CDR2 SQIVND (reference sequence). Trimming left V 4 bases short and J 7 bases short, with 8 bases between. CDR3 length: 12 amino acids. CDR3: CASSTYSNEQFF. The CDR3 region has the DNA TGTGCCAGTAGTACCTACAGTAATGAGCAGTTCTTC.

CDR3 sequence (DNA): TGTGCCAGCAGCTTAAATTCCCTAGACAGTCCCTACGAGCAGTACTTC. Protein sequence: CASSLNSLDSPYEQYF. The chain employs TRBV7-9 and TRBJ2-7; perhaps TRBD1 as D (5 bases). This CDR3 contains 16 residues. The germline V and J ends were trimmed by 2 bases and 2 bases, with 16 bases remaining between them. Germline CDR1 SEHNR, CDR2 FQNEAQ (reference sequence). The variable domain in full, completed from reference TRBV7-9 and TRBJ2-7, reads DTGVSQNPRHKITKRGQNVTFRCDPISEHNRLYWYRQTLGQGPEFLTYFQNEAQLEKSRLLSDRFSAERPKGSFSTLEIQRTEQGDSAMYLCASSLNSLDSPYEQYFGPGTRLTVT.

This clone has only a few counts. This chain uses TRBV7-9 with TRBJ2-7; 7 bases match TRBD1. Trimming cost V 3 bases and J 2 bases; bases outside gene matches: 1. CDR1 is SEHNR, CDR2 FQNEAQ, per germline (reference sequence). The CDR3 runs to 13 residues. The CDR3 sequence: CASSFGQAYEQYF. DNA for the CDR3: TGTGCCAGCAGCTTCGGACAGGCCTACGAGCAGTACTTC.

The genes are TRBV6-6 and TRBJ2-2; D perhaps matches TRBD1 (5 bases). V was pared by 6 bases and J by 5 bases, with 13 bases between. This CDR3 is 14 amino acids long. Germline V gives CDR1 MNHNY, CDR2 SVGAGI (reference sequence). The CDR3 loop is CASSTDSKTGELFF. The CDR3 region has the DNA TGTGCCAGCAGCACCGACAGCAAAACCGGGGAGCTGTTTTTT.

The DNA for the CDR3 is TGCGCCAGCAGCTTAGTGGTTGGCAGGGGGAGTAAAAACATTCAGTACTTC. This encodes CASSLVVGRGSKNIQYF. V gene TRBV5-1 combines with J gene TRBJ2-4; 7 bases fit TRBD1. Trimming cost V 2 bases and J 4 bases; bases outside gene matches: 12. Germline CDR1 and CDR2: SGHRS and YFSETQ. The CDR3 length is 17 residues.

The chain has TRBV19 and TRBJ1-5, with 7 bases fitting TRBD1. The germline gives CDR1 LNHDA, CDR2 SQIVND (reference sequence). Trimming removed 3 bases from V and 7 bases from J; junction bases left unmatched: 12. The CDR3 is 16 amino acids. The CDR3 sequence is CASSIGATGVRQPQHF. In nucleotides, the CDR3 is TGTGCCAGTAGTATTGGAGCAACAGGGGTTCGGCAGCCCCAGCATTTT.

This chain links TRBV29-1 with TRBJ2-7; TRBD2 is a possible D gene (6 bases). This CDR3 has 12 residues. The germline V gene encodes CDR1 SQVTM and CDR2 ANQGSEA. V dropped 6 bases and J dropped 5 bases, with 14 bases sitting between them. The CDR3 DNA follows: TGCAGCGTACTCGGGGGAGGTAACGAGCAGTACTTC. This encodes CSVLGGGNEQYF.

The chain recombines TRBV7-2 with TRBJ2-1; 9 bases are a match to TRBD2. Germline V gene lookup returns CDR1 SGHTA and CDR2 FQGNSA. The length of the CDR3 is 17 residues. V lost 0 bases to trimming and J lost 6 bases; unmatched junction nucleotides: 9. The CDR3 reads CASSLAPVSGSTNEQFF. The DNA of the CDR3 is TGTGCCAGCAGCTTAGCGCCCGTTAGCGGGAGCACCAATGAGCAGTTCTTC.

This clone occurred once. The chain joins TRBV5-1 to TRBJ2-7, with D tentatively TRBD1 (6 bases). CDR1 is SGHRS and CDR2 is YFSETQ in the germline V gene. Trimming took off 4 bases at V and 1 base at J, with 18 bases between the two ends. This CDR3 has 16 amino acids. The CDR3 protein is CASSQLDSFISYEQYF. DNA for the CDR3: TGCGCCAGCAGCCAGCTGGACAGTTTTATTTCCTACGAGCAGTACTTC. The full variable domain, completed using reference TRBV5-1 and TRBJ2-7, is KAGVTQTPRYLIKTRGQQVTLSCSPISGHRSVSWYQQTPGQGLQFLFEYFSETQRNKGNFPGRFSGRQFSNSRSEMNVSTLELGDSALYLCASSQLDSFISYEQYFGPGTRLTVT.

This chain links TRBV19 with TRBJ2-1, with 11 bases that match TRBD2. The CDR3 length is 20 residues. The V segment lost 3 bases and the J segment 5 bases; nucleotides outside the gene matches: 18. Germline CDR1 is LNHDA and CDR2 is SQIVND (reference sequence). For the CDR3, the DNA is TGTGCCAGTAGTATGGTTATTCGGGTGGATAGCGGGAGGGCCAACAATGAGCAGTTCTTC. This codes for CASSMVIRVDSGRANNEQFF.

This chain uses TRBV4-1 with TRBJ1-2; D call uncertain. This CDR3 comprises 12 residues. Trimming cost V 0 bases and J 8 bases, with 7 bases left between them. In germline, CDR1 is MGHRA, CDR2 YSYEKL. The CDR3 nucleotides read TGCGCCAGCAGCCAAGATTATTCCGGCTACACCTTC. It specifies CASSQDYSGYTF.

This clone has just one count. This chain connects TRBV13 to TRBJ2-2; D perhaps matches TRBD2 (5 bases). The CDR3 runs to 13 residues. Trimming shortened V by 0 bases and J by 15 bases, and 14 bases separated the two germline ends. Germline V gene lookup returns CDR1 PRHDT and CDR2 FYEKMQ (reference sequence). The CDR3 coding sequence is TGTGCCAGCAGCTTAGGCCTAATCGACGGGGTGTTTTTT. Translated: CASSLGLIDGVFF.

The chain combines TRBV19 with TRBJ2-1; 13 bases map to TRBD2. CDR1 LNHDA and CDR2 SQIVND come from the germline V gene (reference sequence). Trimming removed 1 base from V and 6 bases from J; junction bases left unmatched: 3. CDR3 length equals 16 residues. Here the CDR3 DNA reads TGTGCCAGTAGTATAGGGCGACTAGCGGGAGGCAATGAGCAGTTCTTC. Translation: CASSIGRLAGGNEQFF.

The chain combines TRBV4-3 with TRBJ2-1; 12 bases match TRBD2. J lost 0 bases, V lost 6 bases, and 6 bases had no gene match. CDR3 length: 17 residues. Germline CDR1 reads LGHNA; CDR2 reads YSLEER. The CDR3 here is CASSWTSGTDSYNEQFF. The CDR3 DNA follows: TGCGCCAGCAGTTGGACTAGCGGGACGGACTCCTACAATGAGCAGTTCTTC.

The genes are TRBV9 and TRBJ1-1; 7 bases align to TRBD1. CDR1 is SGDLS, CDR2 YYNGEE, per germline. After removal of 1 base from V and 1 base from J, the junction contained 7 bases not matched to a gene. This CDR3 is 16 amino acids long. CDR3 residues: CASSVRDSWANTEAFF. The CDR3 DNA reads as TGTGCCAGCAGCGTAAGGGACAGCTGGGCGAACACTGAAGCTTTCTTT.

In this sample, this clone turned up once. This sequence joins TRBV6-5 and TRBJ1-5, with D uncertain. The V end lost 10 bases, the J end lost 6 bases, and 19 bases lay between the germline ends. This CDR3 region has 14 residues. CDR1 MNHEY and CDR2 SVGAGI come from the germline V gene. The CDR3 coding sequence is TGTGCCACCCGCTTAGGGCGGTCGGGTCAGCCCCAGCATTTT. Amino acids: CATRLGRSGQPQHF.

The chain uses TRBV19 and TRBJ2-1; D gene uncertain. The CDR3 covers 13 residues. Between the trimmed V and J ends, which lost 5 bases and 8 bases, there was a span of 13 bases. Germline V gene sequence: CDR1 LNHDA, CDR2 SQIVND (reference sequence). Written as DNA, the CDR3 is TGTGCCAGTAGTCTCCCTCCACCTGATGAGCAGTTCTTC. Protein sequence: CASSLPPPDEQFF. Full variable domain (rest looked up from reference TRBV19 and TRBJ2-1): DGGITQSPKYLFRKEGQNVTLSCEQNLNHDAMYWYRQDPGQGLRLIYYSQIVNDFQKGDIAEGYSVSREKKESFPLTVTSAQKNPTAFYLCASSLPPPDEQFFGPGTRLTVL.

The chain combines TRBV27 with TRBJ2-7; D gene uncertain. CDR3 size: 13 residues. Germline V gene lookup returns CDR1 MNHEY and CDR2 SMNVEV (reference sequence). V lost 3 bases, J lost 2 bases, and 8 bases lay in between. The CDR3 protein is CASSLQATYEQYF. CDR3 DNA sequence: TGTGCCAGCAGTTTGCAGGCTACCTACGAGCAGTACTTC.

The rearrangement links TRBV1 to TRBJ2-7; the table's D call, TRBD1, has no DNA check behind it. TRBV1 corresponds to a pseudogene. The CDR3 extends over 16 amino acids. As DNA, the CDR3 is TGCACCAGCAGCCAAGATGTACAGGGCGAGTCCTACGAGCAGTACTTC. It translates to CTSSQDVQGESYEQYF.

V and J are TRBV5-1 and TRBJ2-2, with D possibly TRBD2 on 6 matching bases. V gave up 4 bases and J gave up 4 bases, with 17 bases separating them. Germline V gene sequence: CDR1 SGHRS, CDR2 YFSETQ. The CDR3 length is 16 residues. The CDR3 DNA is TGCGCCAGCAGCGACAGACTAGTGGGAAGCACCGGGGAGCTGTTTTTT. Translation: CASSDRLVGSTGELFF.